This T cell receptor (beta chain) is from a study of CD8+CD57+ T cells in acquired aplastic anemia. On the study more broadly: Sorted CD4+ and CD8+ cells gave a mean 3.2 ug DNA, range about 0.19 to 27.4 ug. Where healthy donors were concerned, CD4+ cells averaged about 10 million reads.

Using genomic DNA as the template, TCR beta VDJ and CDR3 profiling was carried out. TCRdb ran MiXCR on the reads and lists one entry per CDR3 protein. This table holds roughly 200,000 distinct CDR3 sequences, approximately 60% found once. A word on this clonotype: Its specificity is unknown.

The CDR3 is 14 amino acids. CDR1 is LNHDA and CDR2 is SQIVND in the germline V gene (reference sequence). Trimming shortened V by 3 bases and J by 4 bases, and 12 bases separated the two germline ends. Findings and caveats of the study: Sharing between patients and controls was observed for over 25 CD8+ CDR3 sequences.

The sample comprised sorted CD4+, CD8+, or CD8+CD57+ T cells (not recorded which) from PBMCs. This receptor was obtained from a human donor in good health. This chain joins TRBV19 and TRBJ1-1, with a weak D call TRBD1 (6 bases). Here the CDR3 reads CASSISGVSTEAFF. As DNA, the CDR3 is TGTGCCAGTAGTATCTCAGGGGTGAGCACTGAAGCTTTCTTT.